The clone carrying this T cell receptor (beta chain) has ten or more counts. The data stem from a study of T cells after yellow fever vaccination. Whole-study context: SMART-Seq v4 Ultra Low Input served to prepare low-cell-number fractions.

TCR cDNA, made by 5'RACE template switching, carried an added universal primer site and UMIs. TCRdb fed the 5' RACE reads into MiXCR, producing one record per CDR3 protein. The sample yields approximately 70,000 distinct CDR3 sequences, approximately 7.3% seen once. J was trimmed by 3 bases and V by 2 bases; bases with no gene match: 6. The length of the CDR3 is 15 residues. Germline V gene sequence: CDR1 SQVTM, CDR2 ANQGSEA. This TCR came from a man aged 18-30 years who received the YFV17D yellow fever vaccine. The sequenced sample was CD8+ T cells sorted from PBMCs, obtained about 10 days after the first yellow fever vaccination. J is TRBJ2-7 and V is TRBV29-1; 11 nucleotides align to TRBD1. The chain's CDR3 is CSVERMGQGDYEQYF. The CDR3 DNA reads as TGCAGCGTTGAACGGATGGGACAGGGGGACTACGAGCAGTACTTC.